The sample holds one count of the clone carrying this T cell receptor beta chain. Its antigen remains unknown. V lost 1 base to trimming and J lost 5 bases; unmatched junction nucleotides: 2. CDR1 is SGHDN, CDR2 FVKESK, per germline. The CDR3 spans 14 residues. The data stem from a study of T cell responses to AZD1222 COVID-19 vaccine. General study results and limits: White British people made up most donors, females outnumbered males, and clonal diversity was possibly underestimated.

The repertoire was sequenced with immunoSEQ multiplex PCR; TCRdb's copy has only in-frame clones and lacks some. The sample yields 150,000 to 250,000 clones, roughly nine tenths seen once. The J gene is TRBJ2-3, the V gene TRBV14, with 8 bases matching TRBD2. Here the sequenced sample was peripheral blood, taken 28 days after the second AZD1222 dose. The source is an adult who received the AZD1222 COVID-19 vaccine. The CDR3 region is CASSQAGGVDTQYF. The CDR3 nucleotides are TGTGCCAGCAGCCAAGCGGGGGGGGTAGATACGCAGTATTTT.